The 5 T cell receptor beta chains in this list originate from one sample, sequenced in a study of blood T cell repertoires in COVID-19 (dated by TCRdb to 2019 to 2021). Receptor libraries were prepared by the immunoSEQ multiplex PCR assay. TCRdb provides this immuneACCESS table in a form limited to in-frame rearrangements. Some clones are lacking; in checked studies, under half of them reflect an unresolved V gene, and why the rest are absent is not known. For this sample the table gives hundreds of thousands of clones, of which approximately 87% were detected only once. Of the sample, roughly 3.3% falls within the top ten clones. What was sequenced was PBMCs or T cells enriched from blood (not recorded which). The source is a woman between 50 and 59 years old in a cohort exposed to, infected with or recovered from COVID-19 (not recorded which).

The chain recombines TRBV5-1 with TRBJ2-2; D might be TRBD1 (6 bases). In germline, CDR1 is SGHRS, CDR2 YFSETQ. V was cut by 3 bases and J by 0 bases, with 9 bases left in between. This CDR3 region has 15 residues. CDR3: CASSSRQANTGELFF. Here the CDR3 DNA reads TGCGCCAGCAGCTCCCGACAGGCGAACACCGGGGAGCTGTTTTTT.

This clone occurred once. The genes are TRBV25-1 and TRBJ1-1; weak D call: TRBD1 (6 bases). CDR3 length equals 12 residues. The V gene's germline CDR1 is MGHDK and CDR2 SYGVNS. V shed 4 bases and J shed 6 bases, with 9 bases lying between them. The CDR3 nucleotides are TGTGCCAGCAGTGGCCACAGGGCTGAAGCTTTCTTT. Protein product: CASSGHRAEAFF.

This chain connects TRBV5-1 to TRBJ1-2; D not resolved. Germline V gives CDR1 SGHRS, CDR2 YFSETQ. V shed 0 bases and J shed 8 bases, with 11 bases lying between them. The CDR3 sequence is 13 residues long. DNA for the CDR3: TGCGCCAGCAGCTTGGGACCTTCGAGGGGCTACACCTTC. Its translation is CASSLGPSRGYTF.

The chain combines TRBV18 with TRBJ2-1; the match to TRBD2 covers 9 bases. After removal of 5 bases from V and 5 bases from J, the junction contained 7 bases not matched to a gene. CDR3 size: 15 residues. Germline loops: CDR1 KGHSH, CDR2 LQKENI. CDR3 sequence: CASSGGTSPNNEQFF. The CDR3 bases are TGTGCCAGCTCAGGCGGGACTAGCCCCAACAATGAGCAGTTCTTC.

The gene calls are TRBV7-2 and TRBJ1-2; no clear D. CDR1 SGHTA and CDR2 FQGNSA come from the germline V gene. Between the trimmed V and J ends, which lost 0 bases and 8 bases, there was a span of 16 bases. The CDR3 totals 15 residues. DNA for the CDR3: TGTGCCAGCAGCTTAGCGGGAGTCCCAAGCCGGGGCTACACCTTC. Its protein product is CASSLAGVPSRGYTF.